This TCR beta chain was recovered during a study of T cell responses to AZD1222 COVID-19 vaccine. Germline V gene sequence: CDR1 SNHLY, CDR2 FYNNEI. The CDR3 sequence is 13 residues long. Between the trimmed V and J ends, which lost 2 bases and 8 bases, there was a span of 12 bases. Profiled with immunoSEQ multiplex PCR; TCRdb holds only in-frame clones, not every one. The sample includes 100,000 to 150,000 clones, approximately 89% seen only once; the top ten take around 5.8%. The source material was peripheral blood, sampled on day 0 of AZD1222 vaccination. The sequence derives from an adult in good health. The V gene is TRBV2, the J gene TRBJ1-2; D possibly corresponds to TRBD1 (5 bases). The CDR3, as DNA: TGTGCCAGCAGTGAATCCGGGGACGGGGGCTACACCTTC. Protein: CASSESGDGGYTF.